The clone carrying this T cell receptor (beta chain) showed up many times. Trimming took 6 bases from V and 4 from J; bases not matched to a gene: 4. The CDR3 runs to 14 residues. The data originate from a study of patients and donors after allogeneic stem cell transplantation. TCRdb itself ran the RT-PCR reads through MiXCR, one entry per CDR3 protein. The sample consists of tens of thousands of distinct CDR3 sequences, 4.5% to 5% of them appearing once. The sequenced sample consisted of blood, either unsorted or a sorted T cell fraction (not recorded which). This receptor was taken from a human donor who was either an allogeneic HSCT recipient or a stem cell or donor lymphocyte infusion donor (not recorded which). It is not recorded whose cells these are; they may come from a transplant donor. V gene TRBV12-3 or TRBV12-4 combines with J gene TRBJ2-5, with TRBD1 matching over 11 bases. The CDR3 DNA reads TGTGCCAGCAGGGGGACAGGGGGACGAGAGACCCAGTACTTC. This gives the protein CASRGTGGRETQYF.